What follows are 10 T cell receptor beta chains derived from one specimen sequenced in a study of OX40 agonist ivuxolimab in advanced cancers. Profiling relied on immunoSEQ multiplex PCR, and the TCRdb table lists in-frame clones only, not all of them. The sample lists roughly 50,000 clones, 84% occurring once. The sequenced sample was CD4+ or CD8+ T cells sorted from blood, obtained in a trial of the OX40 agonist ivuxolimab. The origin of the receptors is an adult with an advanced solid tumor such as melanoma, head and neck, liver or kidney cancer.

V and J are TRBV9 and TRBJ2-2, with 7 positions matching TRBD2. The CDR3 runs 16 residues. V trimming: 1 base; J trimming: 0 bases; junction bases outside the gene matches: 3. Germline V CDR1 and CDR2: SGDLS, YYNGEE. For the CDR3, the DNA is TGTGCCAGCAGCGTACGGGAGGATACGAACACCGGGGAGCTGTTTTTT. Translation: CASSVREDTNTGELFF. Variable domain in full (rest from reference TRBV9 and TRBJ2-2): DSGVTQTPKHLITATGQRVTLRCSPRSGDLSVYWYQQSLDQGLQFLIQYYNGEERAKGNILERFSAQQFPDLHSELNLSSLELGDSALYFCASSVREDTNTGELFFGEGSRLTVL.

This chain links TRBV28 with TRBJ2-5, with D perhaps matching TRBD1 or TRBD2 (5 bases each). CDR3 length: 13 amino acids. Deletions cut 1 base from V and 5 bases from J, with 8 bases between. In germline, CDR1 is MDHEN, CDR2 SYDVKM. This CDR3 reads CASSLYGAETQYF. The CDR3 DNA follows: TGTGCCAGCAGTTTATACGGGGCCGAGACCCAGTACTTC.

Note on this clone: At one end, the junction sequence differs from germline, possibly due to a read error. V usage is TRBV18 and J usage is TRBJ2-5, with a tentative D call TRBD2 (7 bases). Germline values: CDR1 KGHSH, CDR2 LQKENI. The CDR3 length is 17 residues. CDR3 DNA sequence: TGTGCCAGCTCAACGAGGACAGAACGGGGGGCAGGAGAGGCCCAGTACTTC. Amino acids: CASSTRTERGAGEAQYF.

This rearrangement joins TRBV9 to TRBJ2-2, with D maybe TRBD1 (6 bases). The CDR3 has 15 amino acids. CDR1 SGDLS and CDR2 YYNGEE come from the germline V gene. V lost 2 bases to trimming and J lost 4 bases, with 12 bases between them. CDR3 protein: CASSVLAGATGELFF. In DNA, the CDR3 is TGTGCCAGCAGCGTCCTTGCAGGGGCCACCGGGGAGCTGTTTTTT. Looking up the rest from reference TRBV9 and TRBJ2-2 gives the full variable domain: DSGVTQTPKHLITATGQRVTLRCSPRSGDLSVYWYQQSLDQGLQFLIQYYNGEERAKGNILERFSAQQFPDLHSELNLSSLELGDSALYFCASSVLAGATGELFFGEGSRLTVL.

The genes are TRBV5-4 and TRBJ2-1; D is uncertain. Trimming left V 0 bases short and J 0 bases short, with 7 bases between. The CDR3 totals 15 residues. Germline V gene sequence: CDR1 SGHNT, CDR2 YYREEE (reference sequence). CDR3 in DNA: TGTGCCAGCAGCTTGGTCCTGGGCTCCTACAATGAGCAGTTCTTC. It codes for CASSLVLGSYNEQFF. The whole variable domain, remainder taken from reference TRBV5-4 and TRBJ2-1, is ETGVTQSPTHLIKTRGQQVTLRCSSQSGHNTVSWYQQALGQGPQFIFQYYREEENGRGNFPPRFSGLQFPNYSSELNVNALELDDSALYLCASSLVLGSYNEQFFGPGTRLTVL.

V usage is TRBV7-2 and J usage is TRBJ1-1, with D uncertain. CDR3 length: 13 residues. The germline V gene has CDR1 SGHTA and CDR2 FQGNSA. The V end was cut by 2 bases, the J end by 3 bases, with 7 bases between. CDR3 sequence reads: CASSLYGDTEAFF. CDR3 bases: TGTGCCAGCAGCTTATATGGGGACACTGAAGCTTTCTTT.

The rearrangement joins TRBV21-1 to TRBJ1-1; TRBD1, the table's D call, was not compared with the DNA. TRBV21-1 has pseudogene status. The CDR3 loop spans 16 amino acids. The chain's CDR3 is CASSICRTGVITEAFF. The CDR3 nucleotides are TGTGCCAGCAGCATCTGCAGGACAGGGGTGATCACTGAAGCTTTCTTT.

CDR3 residues: CASSFQDRATDTQYF. DNA for the CDR3: TGTGCCAGCAGTTTCCAGGACAGGGCCACAGATACGCAGTATTTT. The chain combines TRBV6-1 with TRBJ2-3; the match to TRBD1 covers 8 bases. Unmatched junction bases numbered 6, after V lost 5 bases and J lost 2 bases. This CDR3 region has 15 residues. The germline gives CDR1 MNHNS, CDR2 SASEGT.

This clone showed up just a few times. This rearrangement joins TRBV4-3 to TRBJ1-2, with 7 bases identical to TRBD1. The CDR3 loop spans 16 amino acids. The germline V gene encodes CDR1 LGHNA and CDR2 YSLEER. With V trimmed by 3 bases and J by 3 bases, 10 bases remained unmatched. The CDR3 nucleotides read TGCGCCAGCAGCCAGGATTACAGGGGAATCGACTATGGCTACACCTTC. This sequence encodes CASSQDYRGIDYGYTF.

This sequence joins TRBV6-5 and TRBJ1-1, with a tentative D call TRBD1 (5 bases). Trimming pared 6 bases from V and 3 bases from J, leaving 17 bases between. The CDR3 loop spans 15 amino acids. Germline assignment: CDR1 MNHEY and CDR2 SVGAGI. CDR3 bases: TGTGCCAGCAGCCCCTCGGGGGGTGAAGACACTGAAGCTTTCTTT. This encodes CASSPSGGEDTEAFF.